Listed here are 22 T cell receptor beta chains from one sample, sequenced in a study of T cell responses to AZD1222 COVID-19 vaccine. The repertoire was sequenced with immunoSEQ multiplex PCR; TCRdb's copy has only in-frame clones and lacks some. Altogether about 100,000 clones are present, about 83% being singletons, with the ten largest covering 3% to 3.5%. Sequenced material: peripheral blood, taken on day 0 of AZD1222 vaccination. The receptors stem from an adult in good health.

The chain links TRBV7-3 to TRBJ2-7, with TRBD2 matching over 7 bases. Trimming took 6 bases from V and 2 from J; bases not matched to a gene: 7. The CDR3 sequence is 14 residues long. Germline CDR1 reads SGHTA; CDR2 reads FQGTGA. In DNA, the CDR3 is TGTGCCAGCAGTACCAGCGGGGCTACCTACGAGCAGTACTTC. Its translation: CASSTSGATYEQYF.

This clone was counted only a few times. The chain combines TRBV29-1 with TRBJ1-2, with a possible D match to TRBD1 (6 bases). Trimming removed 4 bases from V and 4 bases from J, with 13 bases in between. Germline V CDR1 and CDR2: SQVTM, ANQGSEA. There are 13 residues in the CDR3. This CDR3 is CSVGRGDGYGYTF. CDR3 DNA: TGCAGCGTTGGGAGGGGGGACGGCTATGGCTACACCTTC.

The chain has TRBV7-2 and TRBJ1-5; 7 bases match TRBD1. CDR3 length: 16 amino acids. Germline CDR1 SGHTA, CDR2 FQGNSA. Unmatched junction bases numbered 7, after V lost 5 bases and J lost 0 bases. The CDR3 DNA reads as TGTGCCAGCAGCAGCTACAGGGGAGATAGCAATCAGCCCCAGCATTTT. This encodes CASSSYRGDSNQPQHF.

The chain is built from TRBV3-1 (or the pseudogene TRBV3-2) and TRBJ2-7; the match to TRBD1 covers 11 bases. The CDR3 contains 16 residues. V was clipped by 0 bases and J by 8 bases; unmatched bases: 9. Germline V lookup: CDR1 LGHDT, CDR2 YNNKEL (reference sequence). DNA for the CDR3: TGTGCCAGCAGCCAAGATTGGGGGACAGGGGGTGGGAAGCAGTACTTC. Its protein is CASSQDWGTGGGKQYF.

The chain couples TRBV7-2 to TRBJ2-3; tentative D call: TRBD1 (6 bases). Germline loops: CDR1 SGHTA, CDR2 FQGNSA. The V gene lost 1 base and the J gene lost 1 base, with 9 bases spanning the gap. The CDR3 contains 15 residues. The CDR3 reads CASSLGTARTDTQYF. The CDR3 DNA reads TGTGCCAGCAGCTTAGGGACAGCCCGCACAGATACGCAGTATTTT.

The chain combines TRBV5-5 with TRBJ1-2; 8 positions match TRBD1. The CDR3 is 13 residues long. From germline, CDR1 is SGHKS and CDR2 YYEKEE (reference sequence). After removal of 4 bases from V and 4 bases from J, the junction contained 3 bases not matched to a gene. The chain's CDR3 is CASSDGQGYGYTF. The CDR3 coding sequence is TGTGCCAGCAGCGACGGACAGGGCTATGGCTACACCTTC.

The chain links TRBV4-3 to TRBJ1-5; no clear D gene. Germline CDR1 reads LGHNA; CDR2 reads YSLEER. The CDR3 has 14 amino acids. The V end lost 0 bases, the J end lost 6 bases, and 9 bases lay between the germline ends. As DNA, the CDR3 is TGCGCCAGCAGCCAAGAACGTGGCGTTCAGCCCCAGCATTTT. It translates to CASSQERGVQPQHF.

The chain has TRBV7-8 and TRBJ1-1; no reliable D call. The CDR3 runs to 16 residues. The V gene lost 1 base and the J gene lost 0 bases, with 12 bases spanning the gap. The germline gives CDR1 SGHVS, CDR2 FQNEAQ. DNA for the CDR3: TGTGCCAGCAGCTTAGTTTTATCAGCGATGAACACTGAAGCTTTCTTT. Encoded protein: CASSLVLSAMNTEAFF.

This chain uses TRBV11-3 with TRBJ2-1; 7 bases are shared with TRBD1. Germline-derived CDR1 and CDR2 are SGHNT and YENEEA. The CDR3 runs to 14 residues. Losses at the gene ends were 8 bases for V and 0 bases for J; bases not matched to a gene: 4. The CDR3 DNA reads TGTGCCAGCTCTAGGGACAGCTCCTACAATGAGCAGTTCTTC. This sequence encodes CASSRDSSYNEQFF.

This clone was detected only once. The CDR3 sequence is CSVGGSTDTQYF. In DNA, the CDR3 is TGCAGCGTTGGAGGGAGCACAGATACGCAGTATTTT. The chain joins TRBV29-1 to TRBJ2-3; TRBD2 might be the D (5 bases). The CDR3 is 12 residues long. With 4 bases removed from V and 0 bases from J, the gap between germline ends came to 5 bases. Germline CDR1 SQVTM, CDR2 ANQGSEA.

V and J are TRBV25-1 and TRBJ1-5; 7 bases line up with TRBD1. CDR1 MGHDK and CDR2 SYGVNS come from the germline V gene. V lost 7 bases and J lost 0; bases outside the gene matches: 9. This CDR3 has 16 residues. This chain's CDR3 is CASTGQAPYSNQPQHF. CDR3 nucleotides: TGTGCCAGCACTGGACAGGCTCCTTATAGCAATCAGCCCCAGCATTTT.

The CDR3 DNA sequence: TGCAGTGCTAGTCTTGGCCAGGGACTAGCGGGGGCTTTTCCCCAGTACTTC. The encoded protein is CSASLGQGLAGAFPQYF. This rearrangement joins TRBV20-1 to TRBJ2-7; TRBD2 aligns across 14 bases. The CDR3 length is 17 residues. Germline-derived CDR1 and CDR2 are DFQATT and SNEGSKA (reference sequence). The V segment lost 3 bases and the J segment 10 bases; nucleotides outside the gene matches: 17.

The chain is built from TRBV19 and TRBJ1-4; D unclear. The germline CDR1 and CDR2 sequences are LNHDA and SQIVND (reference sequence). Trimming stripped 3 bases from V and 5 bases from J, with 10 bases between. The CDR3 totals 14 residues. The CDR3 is CASSMRTLNEKLFF. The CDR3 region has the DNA TGTGCCAGTAGTATGCGGACTTTAAATGAAAAACTGTTTTTT. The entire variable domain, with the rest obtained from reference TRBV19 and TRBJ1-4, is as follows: DGGITQSPKYLFRKEGQNVTLSCEQNLNHDAMYWYRQDPGQGLRLIYYSQIVNDFQKGDIAEGYSVSREKKESFPLTVTSAQKNPTAFYLCASSMRTLNEKLFFGSGTQLSVL.

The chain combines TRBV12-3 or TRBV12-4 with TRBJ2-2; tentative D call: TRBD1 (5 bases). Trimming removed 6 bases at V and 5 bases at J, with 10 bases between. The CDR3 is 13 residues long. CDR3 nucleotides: TGTGCCAGCAGATCCTGGACAACCGGGGAGCTGTTTTTT. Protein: CASRSWTTGELFF.

The CDR3 DNA is TGTGCCTGGAACCTCAGGGGCAGGTACACCTACGAGCAGTACTTC. Protein sequence: CAWNLRGRYTYEQYF. The rearrangement joins TRBV30 to TRBJ2-7; weak D call: TRBD1 (6 bases). The CDR3 length is 15 residues. Trimming took 4 bases from V and 2 from J, leaving 18 bases between them. Germline V gives CDR1 GTSNPN, CDR2 SVGIG (reference sequence). Full variable domain (rest looked up from reference TRBV30 and TRBJ2-7): SQTIHQWPATLVQPVGSPLSLECTVEGTSNPNLYWYRQAAGRGLQLLFYSVGIGQISSEVPQNLSASRPQDRQFILSSKKLLLSDSGFYLCAWNLRGRYTYEQYFGPGTRLTVT.

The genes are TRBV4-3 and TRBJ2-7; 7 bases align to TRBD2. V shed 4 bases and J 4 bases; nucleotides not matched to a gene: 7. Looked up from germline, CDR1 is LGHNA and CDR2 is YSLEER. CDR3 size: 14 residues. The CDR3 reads CASSRERGRYEQYF. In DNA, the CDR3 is TGCGCCAGCAGCCGGGAGCGGGGCCGATACGAGCAGTACTTC.

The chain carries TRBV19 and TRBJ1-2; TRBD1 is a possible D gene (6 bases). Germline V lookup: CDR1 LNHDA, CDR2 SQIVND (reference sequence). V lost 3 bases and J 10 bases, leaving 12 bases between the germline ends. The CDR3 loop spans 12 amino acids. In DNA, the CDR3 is TGTGCCAGTAGTATGCTTCAGGGGTACTACACCTTC. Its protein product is CASSMLQGYYTF. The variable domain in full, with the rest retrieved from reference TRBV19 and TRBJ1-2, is DGGITQSPKYLFRKEGQNVTLSCEQNLNHDAMYWYRQDPGQGLRLIYYSQIVNDFQKGDIAEGYSVSREKKESFPLTVTSAQKNPTAFYLCASSMLQGYYTFGSGTRLTVV.

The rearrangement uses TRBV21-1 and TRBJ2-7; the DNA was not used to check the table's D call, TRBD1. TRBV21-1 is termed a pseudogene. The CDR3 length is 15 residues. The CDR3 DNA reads TGTGCCAGCAGCAAAGCGCATCGGACAGACTACGAGCAGTACTTC. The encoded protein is CASSKAHRTDYEQYF.

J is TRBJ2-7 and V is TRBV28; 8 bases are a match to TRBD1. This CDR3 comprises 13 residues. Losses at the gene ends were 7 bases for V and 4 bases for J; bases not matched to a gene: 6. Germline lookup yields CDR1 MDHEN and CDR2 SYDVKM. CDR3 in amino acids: CASNAGGTYEQYF. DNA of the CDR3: TGTGCCAGCAATGCAGGGGGCACTTACGAGCAGTACTTC.

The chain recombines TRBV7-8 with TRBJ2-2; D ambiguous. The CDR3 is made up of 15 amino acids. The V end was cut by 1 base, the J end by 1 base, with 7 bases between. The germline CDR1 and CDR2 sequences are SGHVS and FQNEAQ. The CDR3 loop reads CASSLVGRNTGELFF. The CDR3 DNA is TGTGCCAGCAGCTTAGTCGGACGGAACACCGGGGAGCTGTTTTTT.

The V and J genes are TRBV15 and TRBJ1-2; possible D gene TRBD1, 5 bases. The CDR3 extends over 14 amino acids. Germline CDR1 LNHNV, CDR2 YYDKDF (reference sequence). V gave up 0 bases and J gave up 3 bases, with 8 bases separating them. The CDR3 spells CATSRERGDYGYTF. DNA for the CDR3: TGTGCCACCAGCAGAGAAAGGGGCGACTATGGCTACACCTTC.

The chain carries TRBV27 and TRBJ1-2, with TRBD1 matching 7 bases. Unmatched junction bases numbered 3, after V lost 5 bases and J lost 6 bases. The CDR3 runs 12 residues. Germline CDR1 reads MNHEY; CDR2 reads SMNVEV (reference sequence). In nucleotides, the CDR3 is TGTGCCAGCAGTGCAACAGGGGATGGCTACACCTTC. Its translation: CASSATGDGYTF.